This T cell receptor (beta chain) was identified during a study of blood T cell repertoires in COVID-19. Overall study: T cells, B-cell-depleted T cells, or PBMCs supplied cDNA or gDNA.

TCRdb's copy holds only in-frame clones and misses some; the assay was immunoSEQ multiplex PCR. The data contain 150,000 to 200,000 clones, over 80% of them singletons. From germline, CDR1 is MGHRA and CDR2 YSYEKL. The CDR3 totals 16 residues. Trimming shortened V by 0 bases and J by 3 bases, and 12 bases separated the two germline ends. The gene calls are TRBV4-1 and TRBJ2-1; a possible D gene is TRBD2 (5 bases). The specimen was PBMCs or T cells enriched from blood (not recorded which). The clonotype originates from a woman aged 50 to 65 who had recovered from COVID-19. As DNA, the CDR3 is TGCGCCAGCAGCCAAGATGGAAGCGGTTACTACAATGAGCAGTTCTTC. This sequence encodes CASSQDGSGYYNEQFF.